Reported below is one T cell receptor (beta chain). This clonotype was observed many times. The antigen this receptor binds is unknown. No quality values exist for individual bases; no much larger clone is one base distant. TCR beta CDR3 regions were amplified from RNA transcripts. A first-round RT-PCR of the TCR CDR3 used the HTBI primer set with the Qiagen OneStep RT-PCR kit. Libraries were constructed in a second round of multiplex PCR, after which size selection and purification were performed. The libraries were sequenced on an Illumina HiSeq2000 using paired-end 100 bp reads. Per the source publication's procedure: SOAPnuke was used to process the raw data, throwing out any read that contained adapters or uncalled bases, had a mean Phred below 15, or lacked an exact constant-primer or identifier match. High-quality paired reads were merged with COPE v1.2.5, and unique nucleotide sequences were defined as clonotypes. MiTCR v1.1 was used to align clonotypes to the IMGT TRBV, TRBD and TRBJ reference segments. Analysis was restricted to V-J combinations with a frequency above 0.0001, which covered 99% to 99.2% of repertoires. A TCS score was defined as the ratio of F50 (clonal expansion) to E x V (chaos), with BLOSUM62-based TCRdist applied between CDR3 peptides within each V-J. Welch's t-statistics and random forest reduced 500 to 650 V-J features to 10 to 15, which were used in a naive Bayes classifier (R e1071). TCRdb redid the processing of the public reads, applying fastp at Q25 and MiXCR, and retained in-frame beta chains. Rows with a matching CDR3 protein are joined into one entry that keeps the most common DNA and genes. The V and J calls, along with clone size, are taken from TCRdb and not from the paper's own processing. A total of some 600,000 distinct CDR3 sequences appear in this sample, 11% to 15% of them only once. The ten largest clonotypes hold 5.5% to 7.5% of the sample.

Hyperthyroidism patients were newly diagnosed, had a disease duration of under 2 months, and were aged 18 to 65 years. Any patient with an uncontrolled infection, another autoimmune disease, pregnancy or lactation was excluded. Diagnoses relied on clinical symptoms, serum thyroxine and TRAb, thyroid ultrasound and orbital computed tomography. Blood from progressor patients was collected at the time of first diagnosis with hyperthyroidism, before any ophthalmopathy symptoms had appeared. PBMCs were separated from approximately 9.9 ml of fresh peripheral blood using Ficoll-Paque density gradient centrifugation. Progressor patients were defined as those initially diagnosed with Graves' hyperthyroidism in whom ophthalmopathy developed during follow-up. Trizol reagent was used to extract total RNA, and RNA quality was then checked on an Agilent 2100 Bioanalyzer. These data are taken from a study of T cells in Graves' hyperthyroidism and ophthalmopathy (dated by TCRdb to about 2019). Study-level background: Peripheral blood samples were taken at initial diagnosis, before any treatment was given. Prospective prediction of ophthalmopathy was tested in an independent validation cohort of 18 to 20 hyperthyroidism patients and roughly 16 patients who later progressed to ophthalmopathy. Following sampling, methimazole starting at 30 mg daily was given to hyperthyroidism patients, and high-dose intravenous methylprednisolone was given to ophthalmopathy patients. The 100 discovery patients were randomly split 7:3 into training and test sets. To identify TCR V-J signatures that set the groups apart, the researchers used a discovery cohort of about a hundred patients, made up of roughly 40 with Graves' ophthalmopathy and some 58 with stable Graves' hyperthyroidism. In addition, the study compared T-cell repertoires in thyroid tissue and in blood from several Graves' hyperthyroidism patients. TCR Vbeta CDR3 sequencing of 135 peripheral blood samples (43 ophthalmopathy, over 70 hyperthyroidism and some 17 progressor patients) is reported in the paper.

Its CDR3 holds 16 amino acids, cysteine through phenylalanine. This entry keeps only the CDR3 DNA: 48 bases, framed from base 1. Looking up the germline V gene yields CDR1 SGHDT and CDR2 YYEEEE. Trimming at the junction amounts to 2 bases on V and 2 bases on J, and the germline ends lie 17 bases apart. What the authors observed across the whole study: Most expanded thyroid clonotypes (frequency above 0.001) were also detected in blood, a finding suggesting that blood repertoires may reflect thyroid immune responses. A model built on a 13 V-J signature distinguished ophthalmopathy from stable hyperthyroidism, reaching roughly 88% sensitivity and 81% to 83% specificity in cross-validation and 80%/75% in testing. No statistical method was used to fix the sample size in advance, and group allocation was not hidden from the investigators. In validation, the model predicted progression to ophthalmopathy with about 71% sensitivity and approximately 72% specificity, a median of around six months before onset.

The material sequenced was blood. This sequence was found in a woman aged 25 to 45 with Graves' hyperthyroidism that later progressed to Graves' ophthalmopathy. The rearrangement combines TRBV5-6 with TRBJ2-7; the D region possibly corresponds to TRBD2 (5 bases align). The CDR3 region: CASSFVYSELTYEQYF. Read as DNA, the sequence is TGTGCCAGCAGCTTTGTATATAGCGAGCTTACCTACGAGCAGTACTTC.